This T cell receptor beta chain was retrieved from a study of blood T cell repertoires in COVID-19. V was pared by 8 bases and J by 0 bases, with 19 bases between. Germline CDR1 MDHEN, CDR2 SYDVKM. The CDR3 runs 16 residues. Generated by immunoSEQ multiplex PCR, the TCRdb table keeps only in-frame clones and is missing some. The sample records 250,000 to 400,000 clones, about 90% being singletons. The sequencing input was PBMCs or T cells enriched from blood (not recorded which). The V gene is TRBV28, the J gene TRBJ1-1; tentative D call: TRBD1 (6 bases). The sequence was collected from a woman between 25 and 40 years old who had recovered from COVID-19. In DNA form, the CDR3 reads TGTGCCAGCCCAGGCAGGGGTGGGCTTATGAACACTGAAGCTTTCTTT. Its translation is CASPGRGGLMNTEAFF.